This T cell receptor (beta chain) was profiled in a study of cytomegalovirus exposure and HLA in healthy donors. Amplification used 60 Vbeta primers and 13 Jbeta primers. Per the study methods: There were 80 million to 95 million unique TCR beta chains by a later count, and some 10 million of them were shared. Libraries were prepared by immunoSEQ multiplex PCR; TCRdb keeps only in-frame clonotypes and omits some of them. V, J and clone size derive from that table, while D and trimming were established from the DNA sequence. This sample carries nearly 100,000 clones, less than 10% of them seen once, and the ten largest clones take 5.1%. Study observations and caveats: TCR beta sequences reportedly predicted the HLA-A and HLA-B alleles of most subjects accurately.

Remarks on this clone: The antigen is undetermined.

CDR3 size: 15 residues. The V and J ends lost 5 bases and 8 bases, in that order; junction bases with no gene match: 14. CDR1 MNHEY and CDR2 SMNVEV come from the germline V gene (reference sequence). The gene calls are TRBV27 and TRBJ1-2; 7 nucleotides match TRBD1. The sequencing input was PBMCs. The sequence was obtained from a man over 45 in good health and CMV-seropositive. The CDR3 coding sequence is TGTGCCAGCAGTCCCCGGGACAGAGCTTTGGTAGGCTACACCTTC. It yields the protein CASSPRDRALVGYTF.